The source of this T cell receptor beta chain is a study of blood T cell repertoires in COVID-19. On the study more broadly: Both acute and convalescent COVID-19 samples were obtained from the United States, Italy and Spain.

Clones were read by immunoSEQ multiplex PCR, and TCRdb kept only the in-frame ones, dropping some. The sample includes about 370,000 clones, almost 90% of them seen just once. V lost 3 bases, J lost 8 bases, and 19 bases lay in between. CDR3 size: 15 residues. Per the germline V gene, CDR1 is LNHNV and CDR2 is YYDKDF (reference sequence). Sequenced sample: peripheral blood. The chain employs TRBV15 and TRBJ1-2, with D possibly matching TRBD1 (5 bases). The sequence was collected from a man between 18 and 29 years old with active or convalescent COVID-19. The CDR3 nucleotides read TGTGCCACCAGCAGCTCCAGGGATCTCCTCAGCGGCTACACCTTC. Amino acids: CATSSSRDLLSGYTF.